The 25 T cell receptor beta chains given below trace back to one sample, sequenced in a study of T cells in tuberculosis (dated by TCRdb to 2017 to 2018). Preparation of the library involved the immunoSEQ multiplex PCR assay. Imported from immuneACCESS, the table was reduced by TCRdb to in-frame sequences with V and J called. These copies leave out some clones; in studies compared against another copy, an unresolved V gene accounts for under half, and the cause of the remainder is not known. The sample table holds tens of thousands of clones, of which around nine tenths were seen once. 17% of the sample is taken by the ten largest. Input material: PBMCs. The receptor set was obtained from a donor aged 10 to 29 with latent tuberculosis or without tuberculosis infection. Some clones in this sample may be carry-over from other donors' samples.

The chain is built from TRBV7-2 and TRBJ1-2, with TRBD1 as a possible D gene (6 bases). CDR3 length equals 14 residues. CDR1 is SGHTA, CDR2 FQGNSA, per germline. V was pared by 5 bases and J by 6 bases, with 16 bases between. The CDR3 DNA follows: TGTGCCAGCAGCACCTACACAGGGTTAAATGGCTACACCTTC. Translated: CASSTYTGLNGYTF.

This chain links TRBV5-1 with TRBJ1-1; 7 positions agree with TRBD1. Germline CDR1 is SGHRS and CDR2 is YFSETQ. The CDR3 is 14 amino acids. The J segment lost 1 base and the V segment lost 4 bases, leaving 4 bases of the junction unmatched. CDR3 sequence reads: CASSQRTGNTEAFF. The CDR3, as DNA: TGCGCCAGCAGCCAGCGGACAGGGAACACTGAAGCTTTCTTT.

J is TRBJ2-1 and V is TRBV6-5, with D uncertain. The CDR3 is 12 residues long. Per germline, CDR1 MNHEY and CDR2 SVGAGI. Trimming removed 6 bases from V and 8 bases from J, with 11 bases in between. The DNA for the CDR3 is TGTGCCAGCAGCCCTAGGTGGGATGAGCAGTTCTTC. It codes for CASSPRWDEQFF.

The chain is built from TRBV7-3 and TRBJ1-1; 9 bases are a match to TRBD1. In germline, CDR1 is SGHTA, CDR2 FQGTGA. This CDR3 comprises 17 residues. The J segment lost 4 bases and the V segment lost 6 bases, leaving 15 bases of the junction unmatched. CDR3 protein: CASSRFPGQGLGTEAFF. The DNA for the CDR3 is TGTGCCAGCAGTCGATTCCCGGGACAGGGCTTGGGCACTGAAGCTTTCTTT.

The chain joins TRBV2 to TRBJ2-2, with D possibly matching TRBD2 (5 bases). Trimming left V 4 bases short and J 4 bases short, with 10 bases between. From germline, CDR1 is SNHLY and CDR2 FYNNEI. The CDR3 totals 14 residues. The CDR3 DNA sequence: TGTGCCAGCAGTGGACCGGGGAGCACCGGGGAGCTGTTTTTT. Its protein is CASSGPGSTGELFF.

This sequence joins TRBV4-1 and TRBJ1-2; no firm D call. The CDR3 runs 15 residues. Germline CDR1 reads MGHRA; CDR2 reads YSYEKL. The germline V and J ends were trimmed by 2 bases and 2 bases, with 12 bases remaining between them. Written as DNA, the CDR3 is TGCGCCAGCAGCCAATTTATAACAGTAAACTATGGCTACACCTTC. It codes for CASSQFITVNYGYTF.

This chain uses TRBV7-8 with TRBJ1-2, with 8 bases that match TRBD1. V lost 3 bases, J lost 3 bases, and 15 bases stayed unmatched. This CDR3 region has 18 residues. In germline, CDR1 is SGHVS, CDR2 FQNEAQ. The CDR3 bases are TGTGCCAGCAGCTTCCCACCTCGGACAGGGCAAAATTACTATGGCTACACCTTC. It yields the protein CASSFPPRTGQNYYGYTF. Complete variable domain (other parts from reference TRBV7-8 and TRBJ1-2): GAGVSQSPRYKVAKRGQDVALRCDPISGHVSLFWYQQALGQGPEFLTYFQNEAQLDKSGLPSDRFFAERPEGSVSTLKIQRTQQEDSAVYLCASSFPPRTGQNYYGYTFGSGTRLTVV.

CDR3 sequence reads: CASSPPGFGGEQYF. In DNA, the CDR3 is TGTGCCAGCAGCCCCCCCGGGTTCGGGGGCGAGCAGTACTTC. The rearrangement uses TRBV7-8 and TRBJ2-7, with D possibly TRBD2 on 6 matching bases. Germline loops: CDR1 SGHVS, CDR2 FQNEAQ. The CDR3 consists of 14 residues. Deletions cut 5 bases from V and 6 bases from J, with 17 bases between.

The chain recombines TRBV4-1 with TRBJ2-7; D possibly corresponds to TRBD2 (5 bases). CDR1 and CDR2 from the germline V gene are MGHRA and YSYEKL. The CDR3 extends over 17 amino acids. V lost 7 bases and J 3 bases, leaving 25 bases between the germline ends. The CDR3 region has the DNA TGCGCCAGCACCACGAAACCTACGGGGTCACCCCTCTACGAGCAGTACTTC. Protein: CASTTKPTGSPLYEQYF.

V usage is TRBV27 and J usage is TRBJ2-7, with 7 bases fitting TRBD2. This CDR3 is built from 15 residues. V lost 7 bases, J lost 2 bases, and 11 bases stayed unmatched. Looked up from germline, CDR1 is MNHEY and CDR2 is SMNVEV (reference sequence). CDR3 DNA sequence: TGTGCCAGCAAAGGTCGGCGGGAGAATACCTACGAGCAGTACTTC. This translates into CASKGRRENTYEQYF.

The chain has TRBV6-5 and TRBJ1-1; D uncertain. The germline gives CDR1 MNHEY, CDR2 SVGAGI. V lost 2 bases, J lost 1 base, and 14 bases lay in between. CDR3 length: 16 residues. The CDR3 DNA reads TGTGCCAGCAGTTACCCCGTCGGGAAGGGGAACACTGAAGCTTTCTTT. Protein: CASSYPVGKGNTEAFF.

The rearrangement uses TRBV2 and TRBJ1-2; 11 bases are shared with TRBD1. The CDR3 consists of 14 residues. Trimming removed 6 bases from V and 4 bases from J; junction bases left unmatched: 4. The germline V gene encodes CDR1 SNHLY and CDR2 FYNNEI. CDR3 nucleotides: TGTGCCAGCAGAGGACAGGGGGCATCCTATGGCTACACCTTC. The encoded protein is CASRGQGASYGYTF.

The CDR3 sequence is CASSPFPGEKLFF. In DNA, the CDR3 is TGTGCCAGCAGCCCCTTCCCGGGGGAAAAACTGTTTTTT. The V call is TRBV11-2, the J call TRBJ1-4; D is unclear. Trimming pared 5 bases from V and 8 bases from J, leaving 12 bases between. The germline V gene encodes CDR1 SGHAT and CDR2 FQNNGV. The CDR3 runs 13 residues.

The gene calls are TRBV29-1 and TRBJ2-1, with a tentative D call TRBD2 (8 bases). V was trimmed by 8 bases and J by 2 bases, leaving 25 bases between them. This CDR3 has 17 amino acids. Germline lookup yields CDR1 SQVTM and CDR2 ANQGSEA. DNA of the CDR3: TGCAGCTCGCGGGACAGCCGGGGGGGGTTGACCTACAATGAGCAGTTCTTC. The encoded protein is CSSRDSRGGLTYNEQFF.

The CDR3 loop reads CASSLQGAQQFF. The CDR3 DNA reads TGCGCCAGCAGCTTACAGGGGGCTCAGCAGTTCTTC. The gene calls are TRBV5-1 and TRBJ2-1; 9 bases fit TRBD1. Germline-derived CDR1 and CDR2 are SGHRS and YFSETQ. This CDR3 has 12 amino acids. J gave up 11 bases and V 2 bases, and 2 bases lay outside the gene matches.

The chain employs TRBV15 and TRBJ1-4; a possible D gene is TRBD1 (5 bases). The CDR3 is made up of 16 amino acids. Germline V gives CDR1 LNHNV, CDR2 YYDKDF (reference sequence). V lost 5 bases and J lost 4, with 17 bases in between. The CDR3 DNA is TGTGCCACCAGCCCAGAGTATCGACAGAGTAATGAAAAACTGTTTTTT. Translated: CATSPEYRQSNEKLFF.

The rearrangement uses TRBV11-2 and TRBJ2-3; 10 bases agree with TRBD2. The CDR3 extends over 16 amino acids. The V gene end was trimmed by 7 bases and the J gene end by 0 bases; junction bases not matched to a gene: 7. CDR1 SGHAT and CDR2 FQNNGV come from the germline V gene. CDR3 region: CASILVAGGSTDTQYF. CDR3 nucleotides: TGTGCCAGCATTCTGGTAGCGGGGGGAAGCACAGATACGCAGTATTTT.

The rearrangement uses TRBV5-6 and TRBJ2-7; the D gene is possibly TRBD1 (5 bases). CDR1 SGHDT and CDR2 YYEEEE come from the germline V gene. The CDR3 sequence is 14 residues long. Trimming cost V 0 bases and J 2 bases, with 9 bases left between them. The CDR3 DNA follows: TGTGCCAGCAGCTTGGGCAGGGTAACCTACGAGCAGTACTTC. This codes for CASSLGRVTYEQYF.

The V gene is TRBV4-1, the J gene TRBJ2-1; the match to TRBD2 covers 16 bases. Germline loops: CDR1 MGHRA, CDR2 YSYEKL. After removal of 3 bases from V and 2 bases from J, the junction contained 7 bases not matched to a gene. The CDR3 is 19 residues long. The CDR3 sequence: CASSHPGLAGGPTYNEQFF. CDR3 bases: TGCGCCAGCAGCCATCCGGGACTAGCGGGGGGGCCCACCTACAATGAGCAGTTCTTC.

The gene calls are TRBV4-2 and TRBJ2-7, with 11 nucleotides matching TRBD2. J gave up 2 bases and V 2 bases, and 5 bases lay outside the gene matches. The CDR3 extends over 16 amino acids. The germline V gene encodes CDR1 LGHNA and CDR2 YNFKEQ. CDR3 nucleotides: TGTGCCAGCAGCCAACCAGGACTAGCGGGCCCCTACGAGCAGTACTTC. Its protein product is CASSQPGLAGPYEQYF.

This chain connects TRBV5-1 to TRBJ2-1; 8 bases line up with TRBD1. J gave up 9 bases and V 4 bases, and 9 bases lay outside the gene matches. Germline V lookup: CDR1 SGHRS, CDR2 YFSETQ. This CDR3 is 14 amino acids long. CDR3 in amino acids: CASSPGDRGSEQFF. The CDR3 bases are TGCGCCAGCAGCCCCGGAGACAGGGGAAGTGAGCAGTTCTTC.

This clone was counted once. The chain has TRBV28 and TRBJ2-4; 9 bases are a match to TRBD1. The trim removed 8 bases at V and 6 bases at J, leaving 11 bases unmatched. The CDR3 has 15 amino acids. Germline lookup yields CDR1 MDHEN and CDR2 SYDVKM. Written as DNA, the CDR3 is TGTGCCAGCCTAGGGACAGGGCAAAGCGGAAACATTCAGTACTTC. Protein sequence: CASLGTGQSGNIQYF.

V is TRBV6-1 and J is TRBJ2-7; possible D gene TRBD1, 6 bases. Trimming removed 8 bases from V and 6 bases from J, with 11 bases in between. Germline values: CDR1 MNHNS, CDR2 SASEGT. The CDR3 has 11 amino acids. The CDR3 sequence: CASHRDGEQYF. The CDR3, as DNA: TGTGCCAGCCACAGGGACGGCGAGCAGTACTTC.

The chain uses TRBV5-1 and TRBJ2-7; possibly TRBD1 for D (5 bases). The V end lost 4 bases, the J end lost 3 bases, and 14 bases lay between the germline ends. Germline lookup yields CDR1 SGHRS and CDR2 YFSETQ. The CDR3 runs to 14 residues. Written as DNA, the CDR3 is TGCGCCAGCAGCCAGGATGGGGCAGGCTACGAGCAGTACTTC. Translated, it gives CASSQDGAGYEQYF. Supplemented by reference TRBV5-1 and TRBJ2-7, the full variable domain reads KAGVTQTPRYLIKTRGQQVTLSCSPISGHRSVSWYQQTPGQGLQFLFEYFSETQRNKGNFPGRFSGRQFSNSRSEMNVSTLELGDSALYLCASSQDGAGYEQYFGPGTRLTVT.

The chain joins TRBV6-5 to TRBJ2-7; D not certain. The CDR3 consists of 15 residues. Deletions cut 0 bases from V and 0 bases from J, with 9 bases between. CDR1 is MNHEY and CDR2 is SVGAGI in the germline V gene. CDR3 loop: CASSYSQAISYEQYF. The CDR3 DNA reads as TGTGCCAGCAGTTACTCGCAGGCGATCTCCTACGAGCAGTACTTC.